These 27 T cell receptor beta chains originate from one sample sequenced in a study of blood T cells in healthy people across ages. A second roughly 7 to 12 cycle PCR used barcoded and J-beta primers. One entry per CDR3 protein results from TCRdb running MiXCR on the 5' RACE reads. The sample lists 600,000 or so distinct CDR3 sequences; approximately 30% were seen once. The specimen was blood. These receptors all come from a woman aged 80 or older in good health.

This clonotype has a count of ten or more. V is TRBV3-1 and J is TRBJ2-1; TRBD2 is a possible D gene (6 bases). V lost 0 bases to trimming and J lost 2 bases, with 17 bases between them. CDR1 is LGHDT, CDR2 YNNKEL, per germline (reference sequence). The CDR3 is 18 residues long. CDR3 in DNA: TGTGCCAGCAGCCAAGATCCCCGGCGGCGGGGCCCCTACAATGAGCAGTTCTTC. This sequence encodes CASSQDPRRRGPYNEQFF.

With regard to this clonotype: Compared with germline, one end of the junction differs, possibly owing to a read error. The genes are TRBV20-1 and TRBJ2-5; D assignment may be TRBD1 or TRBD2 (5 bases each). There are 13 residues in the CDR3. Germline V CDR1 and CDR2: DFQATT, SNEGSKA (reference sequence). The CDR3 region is CSARGGFQETQNF. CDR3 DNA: TGCAGTGCTCGGGGCGGCTTCCAAGAGACCCAGAACTTC.

The CDR3, as DNA: TGTGCCAGCAGTCCTCCCGGGAACAAGGACGAGCAGTTCTTC. Protein product: CASSPPGNKDEQFF. This sequence joins TRBV19 and TRBJ2-1; D might be TRBD2 (5 bases). V lost 9 bases to trimming and J lost 10 bases, with 22 bases between them. This CDR3 contains 14 residues. Per germline, CDR1 LNHDA and CDR2 SQIVND (reference sequence).

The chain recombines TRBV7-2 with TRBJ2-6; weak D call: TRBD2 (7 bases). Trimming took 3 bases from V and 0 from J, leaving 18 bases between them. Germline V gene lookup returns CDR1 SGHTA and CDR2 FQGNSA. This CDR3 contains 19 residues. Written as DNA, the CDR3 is TGTGCCAGCAGCTTTAGGGTCCGGGGGGCAAACTCTGGGGCCAACGTCCTGACTTTC. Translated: CASSFRVRGANSGANVLTF. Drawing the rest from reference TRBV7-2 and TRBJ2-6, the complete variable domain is GAGVSQSPSNKVTEKGKDVELRCDPISGHTALYWYRQSLGQGLEFLIYFQGNSAPDKSGLPSDRFSAERTGGSVSTLTIQRTQQEDSAVYLCASSFRVRGANSGANVLTFGAGSRLTVL.

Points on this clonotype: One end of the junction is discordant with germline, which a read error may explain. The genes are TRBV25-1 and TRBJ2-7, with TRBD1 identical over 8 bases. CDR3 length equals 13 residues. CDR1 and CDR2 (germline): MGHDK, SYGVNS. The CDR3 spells CANGTGLSYEQYF. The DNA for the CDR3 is TGCGCCAACGGGACAGGACTTTCCTACGAGCAGTACTTC.

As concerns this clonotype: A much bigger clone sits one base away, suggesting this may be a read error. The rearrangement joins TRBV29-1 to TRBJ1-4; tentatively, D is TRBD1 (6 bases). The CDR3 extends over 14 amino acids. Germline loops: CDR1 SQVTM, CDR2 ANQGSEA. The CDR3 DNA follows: TGCAGCGCTGGGGGCAGCGCAACTAATGAAAAACGGTTTTTT. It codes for CSAGGSATNEKRFF.

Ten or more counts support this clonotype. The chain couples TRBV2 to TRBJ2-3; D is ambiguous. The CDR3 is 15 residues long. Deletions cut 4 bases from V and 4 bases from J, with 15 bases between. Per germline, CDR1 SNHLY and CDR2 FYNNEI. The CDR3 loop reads CASSVSARTPDTQYF. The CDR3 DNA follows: TGTGCCAGCAGTGTTTCGGCCAGAACCCCAGATACGCAGTATTTT. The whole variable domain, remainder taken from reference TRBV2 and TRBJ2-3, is EPEVTQTPSHQVTQMGQEVILRCVPISNHLYFYWYRQILGQKVEFLVSFYNNEISEKSEIFDDQFSVERPDGSNFTLKIRSTKLEDSAMYFCASSVSARTPDTQYFGPGTRLTVL.

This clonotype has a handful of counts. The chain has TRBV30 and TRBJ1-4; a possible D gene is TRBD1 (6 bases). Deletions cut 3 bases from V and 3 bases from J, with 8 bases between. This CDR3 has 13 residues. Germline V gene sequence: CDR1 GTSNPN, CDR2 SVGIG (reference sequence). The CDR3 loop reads CAWRRGPNEKLFF. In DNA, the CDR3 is TGTGCCTGGAGGCGGGGGCCTAATGAAAAACTGTTTTTT. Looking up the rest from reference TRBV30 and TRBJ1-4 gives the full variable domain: SQTIHQWPATLVQPVGSPLSLECTVEGTSNPNLYWYRQAAGRGLQLLFYSVGIGQISSEVPQNLSASRPQDRQFILSSKKLLLSDSGFYLCAWRRGPNEKLFFGSGTQLSVL.

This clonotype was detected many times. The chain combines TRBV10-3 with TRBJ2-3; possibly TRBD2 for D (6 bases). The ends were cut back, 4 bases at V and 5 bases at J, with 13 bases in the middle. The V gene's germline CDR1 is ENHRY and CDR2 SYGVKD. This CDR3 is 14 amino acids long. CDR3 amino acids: CAISAGRLIDTQYF. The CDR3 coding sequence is TGTGCCATCAGTGCGGGGAGGTTAATAGATACGCAGTATTTT.

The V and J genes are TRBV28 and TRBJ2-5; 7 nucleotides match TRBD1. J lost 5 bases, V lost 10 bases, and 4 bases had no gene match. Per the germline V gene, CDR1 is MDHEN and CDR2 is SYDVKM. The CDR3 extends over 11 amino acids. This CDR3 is CAKGAGETQYF. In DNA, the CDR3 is TGTGCCAAGGGGGCGGGCGAGACCCAGTACTTC.

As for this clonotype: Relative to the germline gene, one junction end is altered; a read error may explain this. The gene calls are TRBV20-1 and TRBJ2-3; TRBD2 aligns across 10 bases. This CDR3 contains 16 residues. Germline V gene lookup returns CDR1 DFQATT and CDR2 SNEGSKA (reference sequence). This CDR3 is CSARLAGARSTDTQYF. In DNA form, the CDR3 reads TGCAGTGCTAGACTAGCGGGGGCACGGAGCACAGATACACAGTATTTT.

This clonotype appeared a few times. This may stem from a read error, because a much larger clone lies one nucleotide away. The CDR3 sequence: CATSDLGSSGGSGKNEQYF. CDR3 bases: TGTGCCACCAGTGATTTGGGGTCTAGCGGGGGGAGTGGGAAGAATGAGCAGTACTTC. The genes are TRBV24-1 and TRBJ2-7; 11 bases are shared with TRBD2. V lost 0 bases to trimming and J lost 7 bases; unmatched junction nucleotides: 16. This CDR3 has 19 residues. Germline CDR1 reads KGHDR; CDR2 reads SFDVKD.

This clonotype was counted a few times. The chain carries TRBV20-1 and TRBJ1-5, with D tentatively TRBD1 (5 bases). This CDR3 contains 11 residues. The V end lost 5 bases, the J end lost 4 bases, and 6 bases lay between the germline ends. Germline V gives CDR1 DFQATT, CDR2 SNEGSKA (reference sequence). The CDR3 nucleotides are TGCAGTGCTGGGACTAATCAGCCCCAGCATTTT. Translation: CSAGTNQPQHF.

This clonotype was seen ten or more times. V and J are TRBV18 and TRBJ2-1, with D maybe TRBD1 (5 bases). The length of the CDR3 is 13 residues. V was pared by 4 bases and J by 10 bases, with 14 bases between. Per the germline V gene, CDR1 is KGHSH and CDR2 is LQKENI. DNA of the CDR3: TGTGCCAGCTCACATGGTGCCAGGGTGGAGCAGTTCTTC. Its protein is CASSHGARVEQFF.

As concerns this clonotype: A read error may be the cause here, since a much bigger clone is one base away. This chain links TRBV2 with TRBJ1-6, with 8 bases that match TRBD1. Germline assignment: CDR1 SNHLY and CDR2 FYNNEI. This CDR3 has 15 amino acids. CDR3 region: CASSHTGGGNSPPHF. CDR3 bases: TGTGCCAGCAGCCATACAGGGGGAGGAAATTCACCCCCCCACTTT.

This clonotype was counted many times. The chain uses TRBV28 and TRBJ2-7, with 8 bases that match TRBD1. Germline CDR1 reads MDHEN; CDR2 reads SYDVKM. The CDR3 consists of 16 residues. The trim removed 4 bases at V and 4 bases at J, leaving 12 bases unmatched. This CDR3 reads CASSSPDRAISYEQYF. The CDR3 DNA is TGTGCCAGCAGTTCCCCGGACAGGGCGATATCTTACGAGCAGTACTTC.

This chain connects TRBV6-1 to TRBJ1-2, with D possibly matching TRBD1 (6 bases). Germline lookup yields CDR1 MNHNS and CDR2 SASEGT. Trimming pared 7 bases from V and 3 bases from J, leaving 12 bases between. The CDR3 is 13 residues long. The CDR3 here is CASTQGRDYGYTF. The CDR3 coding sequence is TGTGCCAGCACGCAGGGGCGCGACTATGGCTACACCTTC.

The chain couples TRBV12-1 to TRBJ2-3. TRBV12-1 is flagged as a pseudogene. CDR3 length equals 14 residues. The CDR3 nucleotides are TGTGCCAGCAGCTTTCAGGAGATCACAGATACGCAGTATTTT. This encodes CASSFQEITDTQYF.

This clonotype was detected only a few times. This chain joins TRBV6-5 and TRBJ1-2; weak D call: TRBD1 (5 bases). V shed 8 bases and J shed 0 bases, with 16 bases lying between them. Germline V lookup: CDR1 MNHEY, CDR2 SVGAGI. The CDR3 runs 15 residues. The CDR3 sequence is CASSLGTIPNYGYTF. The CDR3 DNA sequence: TGTGCCAGCTCCCTCGGGACTATTCCTAACTATGGCTACACCTTC.

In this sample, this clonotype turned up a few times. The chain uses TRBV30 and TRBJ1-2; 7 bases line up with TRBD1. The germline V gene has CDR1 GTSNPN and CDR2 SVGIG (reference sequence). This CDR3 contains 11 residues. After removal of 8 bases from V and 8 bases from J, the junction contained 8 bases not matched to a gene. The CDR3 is CASKGARGYTF. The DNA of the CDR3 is TGTGCCAGCAAGGGGGCGCGGGGCTACACCTTC.

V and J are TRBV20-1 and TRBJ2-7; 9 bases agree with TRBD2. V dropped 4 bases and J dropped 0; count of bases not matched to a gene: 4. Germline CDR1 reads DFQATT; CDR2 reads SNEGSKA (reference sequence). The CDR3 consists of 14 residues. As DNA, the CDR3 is TGCAGTGCTACCCCTAGCGGGATCTCCTACGAGCAGTACTTC. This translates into CSATPSGISYEQYF.

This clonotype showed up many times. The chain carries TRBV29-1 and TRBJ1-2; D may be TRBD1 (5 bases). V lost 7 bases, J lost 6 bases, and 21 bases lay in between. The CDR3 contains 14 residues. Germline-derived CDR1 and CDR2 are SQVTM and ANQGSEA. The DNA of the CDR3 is TGCAGCGCTAGTCGGGACGCAGGGAATGATGGCTACACCTTC. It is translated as CSASRDAGNDGYTF.

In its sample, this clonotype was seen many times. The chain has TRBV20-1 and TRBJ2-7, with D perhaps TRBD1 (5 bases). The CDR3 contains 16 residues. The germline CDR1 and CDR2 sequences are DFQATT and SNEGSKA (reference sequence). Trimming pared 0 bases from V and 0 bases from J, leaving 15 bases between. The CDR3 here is CSARDGKGRASYEQYF. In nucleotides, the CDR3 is TGCAGTGCTAGAGATGGGAAGGGGCGAGCCTCCTACGAGCAGTACTTC.

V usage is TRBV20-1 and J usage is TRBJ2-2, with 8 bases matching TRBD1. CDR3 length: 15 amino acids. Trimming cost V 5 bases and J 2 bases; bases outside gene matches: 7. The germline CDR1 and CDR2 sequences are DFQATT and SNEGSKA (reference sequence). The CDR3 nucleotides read TGCAGTGCTCCCCCAGGGGGCCCCAACACCGGGGAGCTGTTTTTT. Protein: CSAPPGGPNTGELFF.

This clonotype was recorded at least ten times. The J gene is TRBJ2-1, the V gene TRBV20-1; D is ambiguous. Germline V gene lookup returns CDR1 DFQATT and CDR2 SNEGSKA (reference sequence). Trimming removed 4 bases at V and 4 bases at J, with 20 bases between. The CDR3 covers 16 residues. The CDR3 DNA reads TGCAGTGCTACGAGCCGACGGTCGGTAGTATACAATGAGCAGTTCTTC. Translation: CSATSRRSVVYNEQFF.

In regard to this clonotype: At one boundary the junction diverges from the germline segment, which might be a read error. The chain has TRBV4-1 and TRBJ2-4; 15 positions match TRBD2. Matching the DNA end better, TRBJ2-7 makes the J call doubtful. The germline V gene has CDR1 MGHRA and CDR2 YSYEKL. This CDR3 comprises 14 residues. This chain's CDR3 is CASSQGLAGGEQYF. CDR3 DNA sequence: TGTGCCAGCAGCCAGGGACTAGCGGGAGGCGAGCAGTACTTC.

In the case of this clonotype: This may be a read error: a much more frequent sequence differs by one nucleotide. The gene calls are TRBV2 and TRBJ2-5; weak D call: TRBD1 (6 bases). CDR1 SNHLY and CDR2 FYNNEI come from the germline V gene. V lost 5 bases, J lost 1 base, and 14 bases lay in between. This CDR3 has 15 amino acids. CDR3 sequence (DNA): TGTGCCAGCAGTAAAGAGGGGGACACCCAAGAGACCCAGTACTTC. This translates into CASSKEGDTQETQYF.